This TCR beta chain came from a study of identical twins. Per germline, CDR1 ENHRY and CDR2 SYGVKD. V shed 2 bases and J shed 2 bases, with 9 bases lying between them. The CDR3 is made up of 15 amino acids. This clonotype was seen a handful of times. TCRdb redid the calling of the 5' RACE reads with MiXCR, one entry per CDR3 protein. The sample holds some 570,000 distinct CDR3 sequences, under 25% seen once. This sample was also put to use in a study of yellow fever vaccine responses in identical twins.

This clonotype originated in a woman between 18 and 29 years old in good health. This chain uses TRBV10-3 with TRBJ2-2; no clear D gene. The specimen was CD4+ T cells sorted from blood. CDR3 nucleotide sequence: TGTGCCATCAGTGAGGCGGCAGGCAACACCGGGGAGCTGTTTTTT. Protein product: CAISEAAGNTGELFF.